The present T cell receptor beta chain was sequenced within a study of response to subunit inactivated influenza vaccine. Germline assignment: CDR1 SGHVS and CDR2 FQNEAQ. V was cut by 5 bases and J by 4 bases, with 24 bases left in between. This CDR3 has 18 residues. TCRdb ran MiXCR on the RT-PCR reads and lists one entry per CDR3 protein. The sample shows 600,000 to 700,000 distinct CDR3 sequences, 14% of them seen only once. The V and J genes are TRBV7-8 and TRBJ2-1; TRBD2 is a possible D gene (5 bases). This TCR was recovered from a man aged 50-60 years who received an inactivated influenza vaccine. This material consisted of PBMCs from blood, taken less than 15 days before vaccination. The CDR3 sequence is CASSPPGKGPTGYNEQFF. The CDR3 nucleotides read TGTGCCAGCAGCCCCCCCGGCAAAGGCCCAACGGGGTACAATGAGCAGTTCTTC.